This T cell receptor beta chain derives from a study of OX40 agonist ivuxolimab in advanced cancers. As for the study in general: Earlier treatment with anti-PD-1, anti-PD-L1 or anti-CTLA-4 was permitted, and about 40% had received some.

Assay used: immunoSEQ multiplex PCR; TCRdb lists only in-frame clones, some missing. The table records 150,000 to 190,000 clones, roughly 94% of them present only once. Peripheral blood came from all dose cohorts at three timepoints. J lost 5 bases, V lost 5 bases, and 11 bases had no gene match. The CDR3 sequence is 16 residues long. The germline gives CDR1 MDHEN, CDR2 SYDVKM. Remarks on this clone: As yet, its antigen is unknown.

Regarding the study as a whole: Partial responders dosed at 0.1-3.0 mg/kg displayed clonal expansion ranking among the lowest.

This sequence joins TRBV28 and TRBJ2-3; 9 bases map to TRBD2. The specimen was CD4+ or CD8+ T cells sorted from blood, collected in a trial of the OX40 agonist ivuxolimab. The origin of this receptor is an adult with an advanced solid tumor such as melanoma, head and neck, liver or kidney cancer. Here the CDR3 reads CASSASRAGGKDTQYF. The DNA of the CDR3 is TGTGCCAGCAGTGCCTCCCGGGCGGGAGGGAAAGATACGCAGTATTTT.